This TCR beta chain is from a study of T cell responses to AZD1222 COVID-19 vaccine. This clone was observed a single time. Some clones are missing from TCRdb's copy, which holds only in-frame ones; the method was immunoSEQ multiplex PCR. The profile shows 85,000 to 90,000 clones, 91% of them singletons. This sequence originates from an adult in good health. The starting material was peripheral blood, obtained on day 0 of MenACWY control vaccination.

In DNA form, the CDR3 reads TGTGCCAGCTCACCACTGGGGGCGCGGGATCAGCCCCAGCATTTT. This gives the protein CASSPLGARDQPQHF. The J gene is TRBJ1-5, the V gene TRBV18, with a possible D match to TRBD1 (6 bases). Germline CDR1 is KGHSH and CDR2 is LQKENI. The CDR3 loop spans 15 amino acids. V was shortened by 1 base and J by 5 bases, with 12 bases between the two germline ends.